The T cell receptor (beta chain) under discussion was sequenced for a study of memory CD4+ T cells and cytomegalovirus serostatus. Under the authors' procedure: After removing out-of-frame reads, 2.3 million or so distinct TCRbeta sequences remained. Only in-frame clones appear in the TCRdb table, and some are missing; sequencing was by immunoSEQ multiplex PCR. That table supplies the V and J calls and clone size; D and trimming were determined from the DNA. This table holds around 50,000 clones, around 82% found once. The sort gate was single viable CD3+CD4+CD8-CD45RO+ cells for memory CD4+ T cells. Germline CDR1 is SNHLY and CDR2 is FYNNEI. The CDR3 spans 15 residues. Trimming stripped 4 bases from V and 2 bases from J, with 12 bases between.

The chain uses TRBV2 and TRBJ1-5, with D perhaps TRBD1 (6 bases). Material for sequencing was memory CD4+ T cells from blood. The source is an adult in good health and CMV-seronegative. The CDR3 is CASSAGEGGNQPQHF. The CDR3 DNA reads TGTGCCAGCAGTGCAGGGGAGGGCGGCAATCAGCCCCAGCATTTT. Full variable domain (rest looked up from reference TRBV2 and TRBJ1-5): EPEVTQTPSHQVTQMGQEVILRCVPISNHLYFYWYRQILGQKVEFLVSFYNNEISEKSEIFDDQFSVERPDGSNFTLKIRSTKLEDSAMYFCASSAGEGGNQPQHFGDGTRLSIL.